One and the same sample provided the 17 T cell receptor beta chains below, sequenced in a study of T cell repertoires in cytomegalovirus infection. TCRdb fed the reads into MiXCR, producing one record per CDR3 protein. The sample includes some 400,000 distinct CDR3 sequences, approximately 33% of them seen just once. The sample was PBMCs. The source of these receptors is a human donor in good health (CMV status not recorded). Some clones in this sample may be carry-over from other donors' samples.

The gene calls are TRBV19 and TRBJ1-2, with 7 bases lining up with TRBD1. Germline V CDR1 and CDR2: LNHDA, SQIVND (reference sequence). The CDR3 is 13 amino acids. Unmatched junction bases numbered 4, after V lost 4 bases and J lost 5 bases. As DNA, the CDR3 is TGTGCCAGTAGTAGGGGACAGCTTTATGGCTACACCTTC. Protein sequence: CASSRGQLYGYTF.

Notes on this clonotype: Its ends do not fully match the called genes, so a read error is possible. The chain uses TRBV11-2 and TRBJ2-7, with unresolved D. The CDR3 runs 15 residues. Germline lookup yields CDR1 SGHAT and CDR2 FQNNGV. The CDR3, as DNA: TGTTCCAGCAGCTTAGTCGGTCAGACCTCTACGAAGCAGTACTTC. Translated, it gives CSSSLVGQTSTKQYF.

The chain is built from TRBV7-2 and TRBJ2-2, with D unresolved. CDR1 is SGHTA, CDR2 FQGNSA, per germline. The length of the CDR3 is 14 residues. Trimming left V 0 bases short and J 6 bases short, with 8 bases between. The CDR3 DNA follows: TGTGCCAGCAGCTTAGCGATCAGAGCCGGGGAGCTGTTTTTT. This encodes CASSLAIRAGELFF.

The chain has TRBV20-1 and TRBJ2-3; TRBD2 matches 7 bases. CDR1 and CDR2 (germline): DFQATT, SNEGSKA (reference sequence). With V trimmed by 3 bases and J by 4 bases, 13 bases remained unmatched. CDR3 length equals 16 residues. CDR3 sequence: CSARSGGRKSPDTQYF. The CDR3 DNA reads TGCAGTGCTAGGTCGGGGGGACGCAAATCCCCAGATACGCAGTATTTT.

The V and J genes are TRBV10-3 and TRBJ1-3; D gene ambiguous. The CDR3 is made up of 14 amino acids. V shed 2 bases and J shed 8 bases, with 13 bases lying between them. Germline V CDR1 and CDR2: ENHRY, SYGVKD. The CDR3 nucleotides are TGTGCCATCAGTGAGATGGAGACGGCCGACACCATATATTTT. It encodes CAISEMETADTIYF.

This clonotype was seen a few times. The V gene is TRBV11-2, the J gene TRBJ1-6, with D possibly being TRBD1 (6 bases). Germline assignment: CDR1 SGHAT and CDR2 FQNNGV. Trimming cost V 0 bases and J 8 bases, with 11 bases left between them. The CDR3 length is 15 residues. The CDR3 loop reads CASSLEGGADSPLHF. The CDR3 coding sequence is TGTGCCAGCAGCTTAGAAGGGGGGGCAGATTCACCCCTCCACTTT.

The CDR3 DNA follows: TGTGCCAGCTGGGTGGGCAGGTACGCCTACGAGCAGTACTTC. Translated: CASWVGRYAYEQYF. V gene TRBV6-5 combines with J gene TRBJ2-7; D is unresolved. V gave up 8 bases and J gave up 2 bases, with 16 bases separating them. CDR3 length equals 14 residues. Per the germline V gene, CDR1 is MNHEY and CDR2 is SVGAGI.

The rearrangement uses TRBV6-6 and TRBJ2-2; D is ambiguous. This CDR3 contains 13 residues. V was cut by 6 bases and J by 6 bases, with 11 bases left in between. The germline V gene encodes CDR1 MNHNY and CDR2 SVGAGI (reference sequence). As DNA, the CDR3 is TGTGCCAGCAGCGCGGTAGGGCCCGGGGAGCTGTTTTTT. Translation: CASSAVGPGELFF.

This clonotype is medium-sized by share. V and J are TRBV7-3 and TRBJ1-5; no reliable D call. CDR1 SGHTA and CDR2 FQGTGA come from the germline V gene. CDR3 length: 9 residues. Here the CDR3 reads CDGNQPQHF. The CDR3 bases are TGTGATGGGAATCAGCCCCAGCATTTT.

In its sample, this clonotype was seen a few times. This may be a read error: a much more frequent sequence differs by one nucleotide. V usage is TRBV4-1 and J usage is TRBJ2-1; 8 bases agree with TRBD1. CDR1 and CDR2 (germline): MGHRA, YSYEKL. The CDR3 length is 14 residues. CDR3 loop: CSSSPPDREDEQFF. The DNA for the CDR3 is TGCTCCAGCAGCCCCCCGGACAGGGAGGATGAGCAGTTCTTC.

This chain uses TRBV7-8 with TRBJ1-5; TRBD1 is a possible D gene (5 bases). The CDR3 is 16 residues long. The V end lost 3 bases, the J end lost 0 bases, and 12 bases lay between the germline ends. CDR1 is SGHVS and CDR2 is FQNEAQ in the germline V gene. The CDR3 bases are TGTGCCAGCAGCTTCCGGGACCGATATAGCAATCAGCCCCAGCATTTT. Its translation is CASSFRDRYSNQPQHF. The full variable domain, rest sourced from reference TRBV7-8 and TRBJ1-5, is GAGVSQSPRYKVAKRGQDVALRCDPISGHVSLFWYQQALGQGPEFLTYFQNEAQLDKSGLPSDRFFAERPEGSVSTLKIQRTQQEDSAVYLCASSFRDRYSNQPQHFGDGTRLSIL.

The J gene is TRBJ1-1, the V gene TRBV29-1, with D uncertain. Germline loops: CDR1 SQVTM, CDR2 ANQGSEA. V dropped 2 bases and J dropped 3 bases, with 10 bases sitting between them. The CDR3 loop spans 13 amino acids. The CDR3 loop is CSVERVLDTEAFF. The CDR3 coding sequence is TGCAGCGTTGAAAGGGTATTGGACACTGAAGCTTTCTTT.

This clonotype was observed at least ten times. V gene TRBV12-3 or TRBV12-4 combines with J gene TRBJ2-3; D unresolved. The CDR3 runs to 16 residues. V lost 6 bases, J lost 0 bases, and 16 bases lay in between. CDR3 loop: CASSPSDGYSTDTQYF. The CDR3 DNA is TGTGCCAGCAGCCCATCCGATGGGTATAGCACAGATACGCAGTATTTT.

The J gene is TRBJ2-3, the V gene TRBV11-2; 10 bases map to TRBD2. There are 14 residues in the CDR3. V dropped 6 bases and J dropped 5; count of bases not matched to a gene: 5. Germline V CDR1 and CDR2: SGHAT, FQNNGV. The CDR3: CASSSGLAVDTQYF. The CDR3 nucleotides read TGTGCCAGCAGTTCAGGACTAGCGGTAGATACGCAGTATTTT.

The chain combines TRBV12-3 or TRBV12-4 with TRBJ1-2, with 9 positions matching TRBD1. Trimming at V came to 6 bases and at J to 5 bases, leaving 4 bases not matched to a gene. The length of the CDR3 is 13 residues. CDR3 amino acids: CASSVDRGYGYTF. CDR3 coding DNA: TGTGCCAGCAGCGTGGACAGGGGTTATGGCTACACCTTC.

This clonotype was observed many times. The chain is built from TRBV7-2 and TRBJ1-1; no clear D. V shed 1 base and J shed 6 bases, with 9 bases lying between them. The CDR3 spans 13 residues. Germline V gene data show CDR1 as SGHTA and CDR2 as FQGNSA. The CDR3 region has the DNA TGTGCCAGCAGCTTAGTGCAGTTGGCTGAAGCTTTCTTT. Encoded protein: CASSLVQLAEAFF.

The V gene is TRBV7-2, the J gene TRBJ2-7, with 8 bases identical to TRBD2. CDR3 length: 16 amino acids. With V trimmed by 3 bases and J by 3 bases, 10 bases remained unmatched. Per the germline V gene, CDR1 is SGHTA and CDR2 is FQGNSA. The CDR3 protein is CASSLYGGASSYEQYF. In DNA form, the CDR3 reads TGTGCCAGCAGCTTGTACGGGGGGGCTTCAAGCTACGAGCAGTACTTC.